This is a list of T cell receptor beta chains from one sample in a study of blood T cells in healthy people across ages. Using its own MiXCR run on the 5' RACE reads, TCRdb lists one record per CDR3 protein. Of roughly 1 million distinct CDR3 sequences in the sample, approximately 25% were seen once. These records were also assigned to another study, of T cells of mothers and their children.

Sequencing used blood. Receptors originate from a girl aged 2 to 10 in good health. Each CDR3 is given with its conserved first and last residue. A D gene is named only where the DNA matches it firmly. Some rows mark clone size as missing; the rest say once, few, many or name a class of expanded clone.

>TRBJ2-1|TRBV10-3|TRBD2|.
TGTGCCATCACAGCACCGGGACTAGCGGGACATGAGCAGTTCTTC
CAITAPGLAGHEQFF
>TRBJ2-1|TRBV11-2|.|few
TGTGCCAGCAGCTTAGTCGGCCTTTACAATGAGCAGTTCTTC
CASSLVGLYNEQFF
>TRBJ1-6|TRBV5-1|.|few
TGCGCCAGCAGGAGGGGCTCAGATTCACCCCTCCACTTT
CASRRGSDSPLHF
>TRBJ2-7|TRBV20-1|TRBD2|.
TGCAGTGCTAGAGATAAGGCGGGGGGGCAGGTCTACGAGCAGTACTTC
CSARDKAGGQVYEQYF
>TRBJ2-7|TRBV6-5|.|few
TGTGCCAGCAGTTACTCGAGTCCATCGTTGGAAATCTACGAGCAGTACTTC
CASSYSSPSLEIYEQYF
>TRBJ2-3|TRBV4-3|.|.
TGCGCCAGCAGCCAAGGTTTGGGGGGCACAGATACGCAGTATTTT
CASSQGLGGTDTQYF
>TRBJ2-4|TRBV28|.|.
TGTGCCAGCACGACTCAGGGGCTAGCCAAAAACATTCAGTACTTC
CASTTQGLAKNIQYF
>TRBJ2-7|TRBV11-2|TRBD1|many
TGTGCCAGCAGCTTAGGGACAGGGGGCCACGAGCAGTACTTC
CASSLGTGGHEQYF
>TRBJ2-5|TRBV28|.|.
TGTGCCAGCAGTCCCCAGACAGGAAACCCCCAAGAGACCCAGTACTTC
CASSPQTGNPQETQYF
>TRBJ1-2|TRBV20-1|.|.
TGCAGTGCTAGTCAGGAAGGGGGCTACACCTTC
CSASQEGGYTF
>TRBJ2-1|TRBV7-9|TRBD1|.
TGTGCCAGCAGTCCCCCACTCACAGGGGGGATGCAGTTCTTC
CASSPPLTGGMQFF
>TRBJ1-4|TRBV28|TRBD1|few
TGTGCCGGGGGCAGGGGGAATGAAAAACTGTTTTTT
CAGGRGNEKLFF
>TRBJ2-5|TRBV28|TRBD2|.
TGTGCCAGCAGTTTAAAGGCGGCGGGAGTCTTGGGAGAGACCCAGTACTTC
CASSLKAAGVLGETQYF
>TRBJ2-7|TRBV20-1|.|few
TGCAGTGCTAACAGGCCGGGACTGAACTTTCCCGAGCAGTACTTC
CSANRPGLNFPEQYF
>TRBJ1-1|TRBV7-3|.|few
TGTGCCAGCAGCTTATCCTTAGGGTTAGTGGGGAACACTGAAGCTTTCTTT
CASSLSLGLVGNTEAFF
>TRBJ2-3|TRBV29-1|TRBD2|.
TGCAGCGGGACACCGGGACTAGCAGCAGATACGCAGTATTTT
CSGTPGLAADTQYF
>TRBJ1-5|TRBV29-1|.|.
TGCAGCGTTGCACAGCTAAATCAGCCCCAGCATTTT
CSVAQLNQPQHF
>TRBJ2-7|TRBV7-6|.|few
TGTGCCAGCAGCTCCAACCGTTACGAGCAGTACTTC
CASSSNRYEQYF
>TRBJ2-1|TRBV13|.|few
TGTGCCAGCAGCCCTTTCTACAATGAGCAGTTCTTC
CASSPFYNEQFF
>TRBJ2-1|TRBV4-3|.|few
TGCGCCAGCAGCCAAGATCCACAGCCGGACGAGGTGCAGTTCTTC
CASSQDPQPDEVQFF
>TRBJ1-2|TRBV6-5|.|once
TGTGCCAGCAACGAAGGGGGGGCCCTCTATGGCTACACCTTC
CASNEGGALYGYTF
>TRBJ1-6|TRBV11-2|TRBD1|.
TGTGCCAGCAGCTTAATGACAGGGGGCGCGGGTTCACCCCTCCACTTT
CASSLMTGGAGSPLHF
>TRBJ1-2|TRBV7-9|TRBD1|.
TGTGCCAGCAGCTTACTTCTCCCGGGACAGGTACCGACCACGTACACCTTC
CASSLLLPGQVPTTYTF
>TRBJ2-7|TRBV24-1|.|.
TGTGCCACCAGTGACCAGGGAGCCTACGAGCAGTACTTC
CATSDQGAYEQYF
>TRBJ2-1|TRBV10-2|.|.
TGCGCCAGCATAGCCGGGGACACATTCAATGAGCAGTTCTTC
CASIAGDTFNEQFF
>TRBJ2-6|TRBV29-1|.|few
TGCAGCGTTGAAGATGACGACGAGAACTCTGGGGCCAACGTCCTGACTTTC
CSVEDDDENSGANVLTF
>TRBJ2-7|TRBV29-1|.|.
TGCAGCGCCTCGGGACAAGCGGGGGAGCAGTACTTC
CSASGQAGEQYF
>TRBJ2-7|TRBV9|.|.
TGTGCCAGCAGCACCCATCCAGACAGGATCAACGAGCAGTACTTC
CASSTHPDRINEQYF
>TRBJ2-2|TRBV12-3/TRBV12-4|.|.
TGTGCCAGCACCCCGGGTCTTCCCCCCGGGGCCGGGGAGCTGTTTTTT
CASTPGLPPGAGELFF
>TRBJ1-2|TRBV20-1|.|.
TGCAGTGCCGTGACTGACGGTACTAACTATGGCTACACCTTC
CSAVTDGTNYGYTF
>TRBJ1-4|TRBV29-1|.|few
TGCAGCGTATCGACGGGGGAGGGTGAAAAACTGTTTTTT
CSVSTGEGEKLFF
>TRBJ2-7|TRBV29-1|TRBD2|once
TGCAGTGCTTTGGGACTAGCGGGGGATTACGAGCAGTACTTC
CSALGLAGDYEQYF
>TRBJ2-1|TRBV15|.|.
TGTGCCACCAGCAGATTTGGGGGACCCAATGAGCAGTTCTTC
CATSRFGGPNEQFF
>TRBJ2-5|TRBV4-1|TRBD2|few
TGCGCCAGCAGCCAAATGAGCTTCGAGCGGGAGGGCCCCCGAGAGACCCAGTACTTC
CASSQMSFEREGPRETQYF
>TRBJ2-5|TRBV27|.|few
TGTGCCAGCAGTTTATTCGGGTTGTCGGCGACCCAGTACTTC
CASSLFGLSATQYF
>TRBJ2-1|TRBV4-1|.|.
TGCGCCAGCAGCGATACCCCTTACAATGAGCAGTTCTTC
CASSDTPYNEQFF
>TRBJ2-1|TRBV7-2|TRBD1|.
TGTGCCAGCAGCCTACAAACAGGGGGCAGGTACAATGAGCAGTTCTTC
CASSLQTGGRYNEQFF
>TRBJ2-6|TRBV20-1|.|.
TGCAGTGCTAGTGTGAGAAGCTCTGGGGCCAACGTCCTGACTTTC
CSASVRSSGANVLTF
>TRBJ2-1|TRBV12-5|.|.
TGTGCTAGTGGTTTGGTCCTATTCCCGGCCGGGAAGGGGGACAATGAGCAGTTCTTC
CASGLVLFPAGKGDNEQFF
>TRBJ2-5|TRBV3-1|.|few
TGTGCCAGCAGCCCTTTCGGCGGTTTTGAGACCCAGTACTTC
CASSPFGGFETQYF
>TRBJ1-5|TRBV27|.|.
TGTGCCAGCAGTTTGAGACGGTCGAGCAATCAGCCCCAGCATTTT
CASSLRRSSNQPQHF
>TRBJ2-4|TRBV5-6|.|.
TGTGCCAGCAGCTTGCTAGGGGAAAACATTCAGTACTTC
CASSLLGENIQYF
>TRBJ2-5|TRBV28|.|few
TGTGCCAGCAGCAACCCCGAGGGGGGCTATCGGCGGGGGACCCAGTACTTC
CASSNPEGGYRRGTQYF
>TRBJ2-1|TRBV7-9|TRBD1|once
TGTGCCAGCAGCAGACCGACAGGGGACCCCTACAATGAGCAGTTCTTC
CASSRPTGDPYNEQFF
>TRBJ1-5|TRBV27|TRBD1|many
TGTGCCAGCAGTCTCACAGGGGTCAATCAGCCCCAGCATTTT
CASSLTGVNQPQHF
>TRBJ2-4|TRBV29-1|.|.
TGCAGCGCCGCGACAGGACTAGCCAAAAACATTCAGTACTTC
CSAATGLAKNIQYF
>TRBJ2-1|TRBV12-3/TRBV12-4|.|many
TGTGCCAGCAGCTCTCTCAATGAGCAGTTCTTC
CASSSLNEQFF
>TRBJ2-1|TRBV11-2|TRBD2|.
TGTGCCAGCAGCCCCTACGGGCGGGAGGTAGTCTACAATGAGCAGTTCTTC
CASSPYGREVVYNEQFF
>TRBJ2-5|TRBV12-3/TRBV12-4|.|few
TGTGCCAGCAGGCCCCCAACTAGAACGGAGACCCAGTACTTC
CASRPPTRTETQYF
>TRBJ2-5|TRBV11-2|.|few
TGTGCCAGCAGCTTAGAGGCAGGGAGGGAGACCCAGTACTTC
CASSLEAGRETQYF
>TRBJ2-1|TRBV12-3/TRBV12-4|TRBD1|many
TGTGCCAGCAACGACCGACAGGGAACTGAGCAGTTCTTC
CASNDRQGTEQFF
>TRBJ2-7|TRBV4-1|.|few
TGCGCCAGCAGCCCAGGAAGGTATCGGAATTCCCACGAGCAGTACTTC
CASSPGRYRNSHEQYF
>TRBJ1-5|TRBV18|TRBD1|few
TGTGCCAGCTCACCCATTAACAGGGGCCAGCCCCAGCATTTT
CASSPINRGQPQHF
>TRBJ2-5|TRBV20-1|.|.
TGCAGTGCTGGGACGGGACGGCCACAAGAGACCCAGTACTTC
CSAGTGRPQETQYF
>TRBJ1-4|TRBV7-2|.|few
TGTGCCAGCAGCTTAGATGGGACATTAACTGGAAAACTGTTTTTT
CASSLDGTLTGKLFF
>TRBJ2-7|TRBV3-1|.|.
TGTGCCAGCAGCCAAGAGGCAGGGGACGGTTATTACGAGCAGTACTTC
CASSQEAGDGYYEQYF
>TRBJ2-5|TRBV9|TRBD2|.
TGTGCCAGCAGCCCGAGATTTGGCGGGGGGGATGCAGAGACCCAGTACTTC
CASSPRFGGGDAETQYF
>TRBJ2-7|TRBV28|.|few
TGTGCCAGCAGTTCCCGTCTGGCGGGGCCCTACTACGAGCAGTACTTC
CASSSRLAGPYYEQYF
>TRBJ2-2|TRBV7-8|TRBD1|many
TGTGCCAGCAGCTTAGTAGGGACAGGGGGCACCGGGGAGCTGTTTTTT
CASSLVGTGGTGELFF
>TRBJ1-5|TRBV12-5|.|few
TGTGCTAGTGGTTACGGGAAGTGGCAGCCCCAGCATTTT
CASGYGKWQPQHF